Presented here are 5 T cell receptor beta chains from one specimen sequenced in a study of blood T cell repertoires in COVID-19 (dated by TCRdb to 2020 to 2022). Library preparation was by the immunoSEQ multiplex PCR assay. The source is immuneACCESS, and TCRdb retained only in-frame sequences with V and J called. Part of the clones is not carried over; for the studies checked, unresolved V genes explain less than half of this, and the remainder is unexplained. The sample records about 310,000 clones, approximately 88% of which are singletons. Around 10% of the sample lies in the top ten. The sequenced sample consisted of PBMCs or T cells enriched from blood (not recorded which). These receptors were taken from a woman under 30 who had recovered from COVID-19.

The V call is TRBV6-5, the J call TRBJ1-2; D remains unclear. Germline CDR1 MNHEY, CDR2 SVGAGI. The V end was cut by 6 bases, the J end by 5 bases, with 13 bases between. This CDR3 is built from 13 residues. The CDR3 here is CASRIGETYGYTF. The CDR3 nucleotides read TGTGCCAGCAGGATCGGGGAAACTTATGGCTACACCTTC.

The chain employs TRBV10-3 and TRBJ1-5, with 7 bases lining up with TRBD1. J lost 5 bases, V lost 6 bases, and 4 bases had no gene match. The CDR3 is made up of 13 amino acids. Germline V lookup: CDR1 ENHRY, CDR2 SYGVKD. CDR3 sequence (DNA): TGTGCCATCAGCCCCGACAGGGATCAGCCCCAGCATTTT. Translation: CAISPDRDQPQHF.

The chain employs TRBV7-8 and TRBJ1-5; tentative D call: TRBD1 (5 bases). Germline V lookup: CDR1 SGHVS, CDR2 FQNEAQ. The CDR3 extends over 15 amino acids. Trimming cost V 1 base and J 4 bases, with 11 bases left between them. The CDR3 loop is CASSLDWQGNQPQHF. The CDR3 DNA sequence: TGTGCCAGCAGCTTAGATTGGCAGGGAAATCAGCCCCAGCATTTT. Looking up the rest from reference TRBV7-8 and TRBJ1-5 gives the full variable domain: GAGVSQSPRYKVAKRGQDVALRCDPISGHVSLFWYQQALGQGPEFLTYFQNEAQLDKSGLPSDRFFAERPEGSVSTLKIQRTQQEDSAVYLCASSLDWQGNQPQHFGDGTRLSIL.

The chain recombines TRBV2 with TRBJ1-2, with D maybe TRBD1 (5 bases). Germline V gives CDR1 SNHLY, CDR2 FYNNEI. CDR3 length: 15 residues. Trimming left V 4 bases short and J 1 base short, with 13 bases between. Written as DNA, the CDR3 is TGTGCCAGCAGTGTGATTGGGGCTTTTAACTATGGCTACACCTTC. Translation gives CASSVIGAFNYGYTF.

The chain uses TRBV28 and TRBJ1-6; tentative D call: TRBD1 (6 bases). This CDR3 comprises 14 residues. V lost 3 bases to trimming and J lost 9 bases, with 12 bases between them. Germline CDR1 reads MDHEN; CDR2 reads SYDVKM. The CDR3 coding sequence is TGTGCCAGCAGTTTGAGGGTCAGGGGTTCACCCCTCCACTTT. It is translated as CASSLRVRGSPLHF.